A selection of T cell receptor beta chains follows, all from one sample in a study of Tregs in tolerant kidney transplant recipients. Generated by immunoSEQ multiplex PCR, the TCRdb table keeps only in-frame clones and is missing some. This table holds tens of thousands of clones, 91% found once. Sequenced input: Tregs from blood. Receptors were obtained from a human donor in good health. Both conserved end residues are part of each CDR3. The D gene is left open where the match is weak. Only part of the rows carry a size: once, few, many, or a class if the clone is expanded.

j_call: TRBJ2-5
clone_size: NA
v_call: TRBV5-6
d_call: TRBD2
cdr3_nt: TGTGCCAGCAGCTTGATCGCTAGCGGTCAAGAGACCCAGTACTTC
cdr3_aa: CASSLIASGQETQYF

j_call: TRBJ1-6
clone_size: NA
v_call: TRBV19
d_call: NA
cdr3_nt: TGTGCCAGTAGTATGCGGGGTTATAATTCACCCCTCCACTTT
cdr3_aa: CASSMRGYNSPLHF

j_call: TRBJ2-2
clone_size: NA
v_call: TRBV2
d_call: TRBD2
cdr3_nt: TGTGCCAGCGGCGACAGCGGGGGGAGCACCGGGGAGCTGTTTTTT
cdr3_aa: CASGDSGGSTGELFF

j_call: TRBJ2-7
clone_size: few
v_call: TRBV5-4
d_call: TRBD1
cdr3_nt: TGTGCCAGCAGGGGACAGGGGGGATACGAGCAGTACTTC
cdr3_aa: CASRGQGGYEQYF

j_call: TRBJ2-7
clone_size: NA
v_call: TRBV2
d_call: NA
cdr3_nt: TGTGCCAGCAGTCCTTACGAGCAGTACTTC
cdr3_aa: CASSPYEQYF

j_call: TRBJ2-2
clone_size: NA
v_call: TRBV7-9
d_call: TRBD1
cdr3_nt: TGTGCCAGCAGCCGACAGGGGATGAACACCGGGGAGCTGTTTTTT
cdr3_aa: CASSRQGMNTGELFF

j_call: TRBJ2-1
clone_size: NA
v_call: TRBV9
d_call: NA
cdr3_nt: TGTGCCAGCAGCGTAGACGGGGCGGGGTACAATGAGCAGTTCTTC
cdr3_aa: CASSVDGAGYNEQFF

j_call: TRBJ1-2
clone_size: NA
v_call: TRBV5-1
d_call: NA
cdr3_nt: TGCGCCAGCAGCTTTCTAGAGGCAGGGATTATTGGCTACACCTTC
cdr3_aa: CASSFLEAGIIGYTF

j_call: TRBJ1-2
clone_size: NA
v_call: TRBV6-1
d_call: NA
cdr3_nt: TGTGCCAGCAGAAGTCCCCGGGACTATGGCTACACCTTC
cdr3_aa: CASRSPRDYGYTF

j_call: TRBJ1-2
clone_size: NA
v_call: TRBV7-6
d_call: TRBD1
cdr3_nt: TGTGCCAGCAGCTTACACATAGGACAGGGAAGGGTGCATGGCTACACCTTC
cdr3_aa: CASSLHIGQGRVHGYTF

j_call: TRBJ1-1
clone_size: NA
v_call: TRBV2
d_call: NA
cdr3_nt: TGTGCCAGCAGTCGGGACGGGAACACTGAAGCTTTCTTT
cdr3_aa: CASSRDGNTEAFF

j_call: TRBJ2-1
clone_size: NA
v_call: TRBV13
d_call: TRBD2
cdr3_nt: TGTGCCAGCAGCTTAGGCGGCCGCGGGAGCTCCTACAATGAGCAGTTCTTC
cdr3_aa: CASSLGGRGSSYNEQFF

j_call: TRBJ2-5
clone_size: NA
v_call: TRBV6-5
d_call: NA
cdr3_nt: TGTGCCAGCAAAGGTGCGGGAAGAGAGACCCAGTACTTC
cdr3_aa: CASKGAGRETQYF

j_call: TRBJ1-6
clone_size: NA
v_call: TRBV7-3
d_call: NA
cdr3_nt: TGTGCCAGCAGCTCCGGACGGCGGGGCTGGGGTAATTCACCCCTCCACTTT
cdr3_aa: CASSSGRRGWGNSPLHF

j_call: TRBJ2-7
clone_size: NA
v_call: TRBV7-9
d_call: TRBD1
cdr3_nt: TGTGCCAGCAGCCCTTCGACAGGGCTTCGGGTGGTAGACGAGCAGTACTTC
cdr3_aa: CASSPSTGLRVVDEQYF

j_call: TRBJ2-7
clone_size: NA
v_call: TRBV5-1
d_call: TRBD1
cdr3_nt: TGCGCCAGCAGCCAAACCGGGACAGTAAACGAGCAGTACTTC
cdr3_aa: CASSQTGTVNEQYF

j_call: TRBJ2-2
clone_size: NA
v_call: TRBV5-1
d_call: NA
cdr3_nt: TGCGCCAGCAGCGTACTCGGGGCCGGGGAGCTGTTTTTT
cdr3_aa: CASSVLGAGELFF

j_call: TRBJ2-1
clone_size: NA
v_call: TRBV7-6
d_call: TRBD2
cdr3_nt: TGTGCCAGCAGCTTAGGACTAGCCGGATCCTCCTACAATGAGCAGTTCTTC
cdr3_aa: CASSLGLAGSSYNEQFF

j_call: TRBJ1-5
clone_size: NA
v_call: TRBV6-5
d_call: NA
cdr3_nt: TGTGCCAGCTCCCTTTGGGGGGGAAATCAGCCCCAGCATTTT
cdr3_aa: CASSLWGGNQPQHF

j_call: TRBJ2-5
clone_size: NA
v_call: TRBV19
d_call: NA
cdr3_nt: TGTGCCAGTAGGACACAGGGCGCGGGACAAGAGACCCAGTACTTC
cdr3_aa: CASRTQGAGQETQYF

j_call: TRBJ2-1
clone_size: NA
v_call: TRBV18
d_call: NA
cdr3_nt: TGTGCCAGCTCACCACTGGGAACTAACAATGAGCAGTTCTTC
cdr3_aa: CASSPLGTNNEQFF

j_call: TRBJ2-1
clone_size: NA
v_call: TRBV2
d_call: NA
cdr3_nt: TGTGCCAGCAGTCACGAGACAGGTGCCTACAATGAGCAGTTCTTC
cdr3_aa: CASSHETGAYNEQFF

j_call: TRBJ1-6
clone_size: NA
v_call: TRBV5-1
d_call: NA
cdr3_nt: TGCGCCAGCAGCTTGGGGGCCCGCTCCTATAATTCACCCCTCCACTTT
cdr3_aa: CASSLGARSYNSPLHF

j_call: TRBJ2-7
clone_size: NA
v_call: TRBV6-1
d_call: TRBD1
cdr3_nt: TGTGCCAGCAGTGAAGCTTTGGGACAGGGTGGCGAGACTAGATCCTACGAGCAGTACTTC
cdr3_aa: CASSEALGQGGETRSYEQYF

j_call: TRBJ2-2
clone_size: NA
v_call: TRBV5-1
d_call: NA
cdr3_nt: TGCGCCAGCAGCCCGACTCTTTACACCGGGGAGCTGTTTTTT
cdr3_aa: CASSPTLYTGELFF

j_call: TRBJ2-2
clone_size: NA
v_call: TRBV5-5
d_call: NA
cdr3_nt: TGTGCCAGCAGCTTGGTGCCCGGTCGCGGCACCGGGGAGCTGTTTTTT
cdr3_aa: CASSLVPGRGTGELFF

j_call: TRBJ2-1
clone_size: NA
v_call: TRBV5-1
d_call: NA
cdr3_nt: TGCGCCAGCAGCTTTAACTATGAGCAGTTCTTC
cdr3_aa: CASSFNYEQFF

j_call: TRBJ2-3
clone_size: NA
v_call: TRBV5-1
d_call: TRBD2
cdr3_nt: TGCGCCAGCAGCTTGGCCCAGCGGGAGTCCCCAGATACGCAGTATTTT
cdr3_aa: CASSLAQRESPDTQYF

j_call: TRBJ1-5
clone_size: NA
v_call: TRBV2
d_call: NA
cdr3_nt: TGTGCCAGCAGCGCGGGACTTAGCAATCAGCCCCAGCATTTT
cdr3_aa: CASSAGLSNQPQHF

j_call: TRBJ2-7
clone_size: NA
v_call: TRBV18
d_call: NA
cdr3_nt: TGTGCCAGCTCACTAGGGCGGACAGAGCAGTACTTC
cdr3_aa: CASSLGRTEQYF

j_call: TRBJ2-7
clone_size: NA
v_call: TRBV2
d_call: TRBD1
cdr3_nt: TGTGCCAGCAGGTTGGACAGGTTTGGGGAGCAGTACTTC
cdr3_aa: CASRLDRFGEQYF

j_call: TRBJ2-7
clone_size: once
v_call: TRBV13
d_call: TRBD2
cdr3_nt: TGTGCCAGCAGCTTAGGCCTGGGACTATCCTACGAGCAGTACTTC
cdr3_aa: CASSLGLGLSYEQYF

j_call: TRBJ1-1
clone_size: few
v_call: TRBV10-2
d_call: NA
cdr3_nt: TGCGCCAGCAGCGTAGTGATGAACACTGAAGCTTTCTTT
cdr3_aa: CASSVVMNTEAFF

j_call: TRBJ1-1
clone_size: NA
v_call: TRBV19
d_call: NA
cdr3_nt: TGTGCCAGTACGAGTAGGGGTTTGGGGCGGGATACTGAAGCTTTCTTT
cdr3_aa: CASTSRGLGRDTEAFF

j_call: TRBJ1-4
clone_size: NA
v_call: TRBV6-4
d_call: TRBD1
cdr3_nt: TGTGCCACCGACAGGGGGACAACTAATGAAAAACTGTTTTTT
cdr3_aa: CATDRGTTNEKLFF

j_call: TRBJ1-2
clone_size: NA
v_call: TRBV5-1
d_call: NA
cdr3_nt: TGCGCCAGCAGCTTAATATCCGGCTATGGCTACACCTTC
cdr3_aa: CASSLISGYGYTF

j_call: TRBJ1-2
clone_size: NA
v_call: TRBV9
d_call: NA
cdr3_nt: TGTGCCAGCAGCGTAGACCCTACAGGCTACTATGGCTACACCTTC
cdr3_aa: CASSVDPTGYYGYTF

j_call: TRBJ2-1
clone_size: NA
v_call: TRBV29-1
d_call: NA
cdr3_nt: TGCAGCGCCGAGGACGTAGGGGAATCCTACAATGAGCAGTTCTTC
cdr3_aa: CSAEDVGESYNEQFF

j_call: TRBJ2-3
clone_size: NA
v_call: TRBV9
d_call: TRBD2
cdr3_nt: TGTGCCAGCAGCGTAAGCGGGGGGGGCGGTGGATATACGCAGTATTTT
cdr3_aa: CASSVSGGGGGYTQYF

j_call: TRBJ2-2
clone_size: NA
v_call: TRBV11-3
d_call: NA
cdr3_nt: TGTGCCAGCAGCTTAAATGGAGGGACCGGGGAGCTGTTTTTT
cdr3_aa: CASSLNGGTGELFF

j_call: TRBJ1-2
clone_size: NA
v_call: TRBV7-2
d_call: TRBD1
cdr3_nt: TGTGCCAGCAGCCTCGGACAGGGACTATGGTATGGCTACACCTTC
cdr3_aa: CASSLGQGLWYGYTF

j_call: TRBJ2-2
clone_size: NA
v_call: TRBV5-1
d_call: NA
cdr3_nt: TGCGCCAGCAGCTCACCTAAAAACACCGGGGAGCTGTTTTTT
cdr3_aa: CASSSPKNTGELFF

j_call: TRBJ2-7
clone_size: NA
v_call: TRBV5-1
d_call: NA
cdr3_nt: TGCGCCAGCACCCTACTTACAGGGAGCGACTACGAGCAGTACTTC
cdr3_aa: CASTLLTGSDYEQYF

j_call: TRBJ1-2
clone_size: once
v_call: TRBV15
d_call: TRBD1
cdr3_nt: TGTGCCACCAGCAGAAACCGGGGACAGAACTATGGCTACACCTTC
cdr3_aa: CATSRNRGQNYGYTF

j_call: TRBJ2-3
clone_size: NA
v_call: TRBV29-1
d_call: NA
cdr3_nt: TGCAGCTTTAGGTTTTCGGGGGTCCCCAGCACAGATACGCAGTATTTT
cdr3_aa: CSFRFSGVPSTDTQYF

j_call: TRBJ2-7
clone_size: NA
v_call: TRBV7-2
d_call: NA
cdr3_nt: TGTGCCAGCAGCTACCGAGGGGCCTACGAGCAGTACTTC
cdr3_aa: CASSYRGAYEQYF

j_call: TRBJ1-2
clone_size: NA
v_call: TRBV30
d_call: TRBD1
cdr3_nt: TGTGCCTGGAGGACAGGGGGCTCGAACTATGGCTACACCTTC
cdr3_aa: CAWRTGGSNYGYTF

j_call: TRBJ2-7
clone_size: NA
v_call: TRBV2
d_call: TRBD2
cdr3_nt: TGTGCCAGCAGCGTCCCTAACAGCGGGAGGGAGTTCTACGAGCAGTACTTC
cdr3_aa: CASSVPNSGREFYEQYF

j_call: TRBJ2-7
clone_size: NA
v_call: TRBV5-6
d_call: NA
cdr3_nt: TGTGCCAGCAGCTTGGGGTCTTTGGGGGGCGGCGAGCAGTACTTC
cdr3_aa: CASSLGSLGGGEQYF

j_call: TRBJ1-4
clone_size: NA
v_call: TRBV28
d_call: TRBD1
cdr3_nt: TGTGCCAGCGCTGGGACAGGGATAGAAAAACTGTTTTTT
cdr3_aa: CASAGTGIEKLFF

j_call: TRBJ2-1
clone_size: NA
v_call: TRBV5-1
d_call: NA
cdr3_nt: TGCGCCAGCAGCTTGGCAGTCGGGGGAGGTGAGCAGTTCTTC
cdr3_aa: CASSLAVGGGEQFF

j_call: TRBJ2-1
clone_size: NA
v_call: TRBV4-1
d_call: TRBD2
cdr3_nt: TGCGCCAGCAGCCAAGCTAGCGGGAGGGCCGGCCACAATGAGCAGTTCTTC
cdr3_aa: CASSQASGRAGHNEQFF

j_call: TRBJ1-5
clone_size: once
v_call: TRBV6-5
d_call: NA
cdr3_nt: TGTGCCAGCAGCCAGGGCGTGGGGACGGATCAGCCCCAGCATTTT
cdr3_aa: CASSQGVGTDQPQHF

j_call: TRBJ1-3
clone_size: NA
v_call: TRBV30
d_call: NA
cdr3_nt: TGTGCCTGGAGCCGGGGGCTCTCTGGAAACACCATATATTTT
cdr3_aa: CAWSRGLSGNTIYF

j_call: TRBJ1-1
clone_size: NA
v_call: TRBV30
d_call: NA
cdr3_nt: TGTGCCTGGAAGTCGGGTTCGTACACTGAAGCTTTCTTT
cdr3_aa: CAWKSGSYTEAFF

j_call: TRBJ1-2
clone_size: NA
v_call: TRBV9
d_call: NA
cdr3_nt: TGTGCCAGCAGCGCTGGGCTGGGTCTGGGCTACACCTTC
cdr3_aa: CASSAGLGLGYTF

j_call: TRBJ1-1
clone_size: NA
v_call: TRBV5-1
d_call: TRBD1
cdr3_nt: TGCGCCAGCAGCGGCGGACAGGGTTTGGGCACTGAAGCTTTCTTT
cdr3_aa: CASSGGQGLGTEAFF